One and the same sample provided the 3 T cell receptor beta chains below, sequenced in a study of cytomegalovirus exposure and HLA in healthy donors. Here immunoSEQ multiplex PCR was the method, and the copy in TCRdb shows in-frame clones only, minus some. The sample has under 200,000 clones; about 86% are singletons. Sequencing input: PBMCs. Receptors originate from a woman younger than 30 in good health and CMV-seronegative.

This clone showed up just a few times. The chain has TRBV18 and TRBJ2-7, with TRBD1 matching 7 bases. Germline CDR1 reads KGHSH; CDR2 reads LQKENI. V shed 5 bases, J shed 0 bases, and the junction held 4 bases outside the gene matches. The CDR3 is made up of 14 amino acids. The CDR3, as DNA: TGTGCCAGCTCATCCGGACAGGCCTCCTACGAGCAGTACTTC. Translating gives CASSSGQASYEQYF. Complete variable domain (other parts from reference TRBV18 and TRBJ2-7): NAGVMQNPRHLVRRRGQEARLRCSPMKGHSHVYWYRQLPEEGLKFMVYLQKENIIDESGMPKERFSAEFPKEGPSILRIQQVVRGDSAAYFCASSSGQASYEQYFGPGTRLTVT.

The J gene is TRBJ2-1, the V gene TRBV5-8; TRBD1 is a possible D gene (6 bases). Germline-derived CDR1 and CDR2 are SGHTS and YDEGEE. The CDR3 is 16 amino acids. V was trimmed by 6 bases and J by 7 bases, leaving 23 bases between them. CDR3 region: CASIIQQGPLGNEQFF. CDR3 nucleotide sequence: TGTGCCAGCATCATACAACAGGGTCCCCTTGGGAATGAGCAGTTCTTC.

CDR3 loop: CASSLGLAGEETQYF. The CDR3 DNA sequence: TGTGCCAGCAGCTTAGGGCTAGCGGGGGAAGAGACCCAGTACTTC. This chain connects TRBV7-9 to TRBJ2-5, with 10 bases lining up with TRBD2. Germline V gene sequence: CDR1 SEHNR, CDR2 FQNEAQ (reference sequence). V gave up 1 base and J gave up 3 bases; unmatched junction bases: 2. CDR3 length: 15 residues.